The clone carrying this T cell receptor (beta chain) has at least ten counts. As yet, its antigen is unknown. The time point is: sample taken at primary tumor resection. In each case, whole RNA from tumor, nontumor lung or frozen PBMC was sequenced unsorted. This record comes from a study of spatial heterogeneity in lung cancer. Study-wide background: In the raw reads, each unique TCR and UMI combination was present more than ten times on average.

The library protocol tagged each TCR cDNA with a unique molecular identifier. TCRdb independently ran MiXCR on the 5' RACE reads; one entry per CDR3 protein. The table records approximately 8,800 distinct CDR3 sequences, approximately 12% of them present only once. Overall study results and limits: The number of expanded tumor alpha and beta chains correlated with mutation number.

The clonotype comes from a male donor with early-stage non-small cell lung cancer. Sample: lung tumor tissue, taken at surgery.

DNA for the CDR3: TGTGCCAGCCGCCAGGGGCTAGCGGGGCTGGTGGATACGCAGTATTTT. Amino acids: CASRQGLAGLVDTQYF. V gene TRBV27 combines with J gene TRBJ2-3; 9 nucleotides match TRBD2. CDR1 and CDR2 from the germline V gene are MNHEY and SMNVEV (reference sequence). This CDR3 comprises 16 residues. The V gene end was trimmed by 8 bases and the J gene end by 6 bases; junction bases not matched to a gene: 15.